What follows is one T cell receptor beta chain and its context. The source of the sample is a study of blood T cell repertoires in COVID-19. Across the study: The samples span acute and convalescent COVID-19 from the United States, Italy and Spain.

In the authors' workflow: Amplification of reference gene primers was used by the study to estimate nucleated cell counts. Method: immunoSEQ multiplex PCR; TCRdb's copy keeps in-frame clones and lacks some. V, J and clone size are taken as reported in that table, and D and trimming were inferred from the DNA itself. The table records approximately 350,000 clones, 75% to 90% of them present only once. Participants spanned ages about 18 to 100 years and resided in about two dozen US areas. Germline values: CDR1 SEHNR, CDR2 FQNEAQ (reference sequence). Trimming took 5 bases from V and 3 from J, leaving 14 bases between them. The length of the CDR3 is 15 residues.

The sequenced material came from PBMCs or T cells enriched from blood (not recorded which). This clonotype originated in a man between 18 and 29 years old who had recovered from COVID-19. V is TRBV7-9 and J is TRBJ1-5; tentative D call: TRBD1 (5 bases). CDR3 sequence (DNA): TGTGCCAGCAGCCCGGAGCGGGGGTTCAATCAGCCCCAGCATTTT. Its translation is CASSPERGFNQPQHF.